This T cell receptor beta chain was sequenced in a study of T cell repertoires in cytomegalovirus infection. About the study: In public TCR beta signatures, there were indications of both CMV infection and matching HLA type.

Overall study findings and caveats: What dominated the ex vivo response were HLA-C-restricted CMV-specific TCR beta clonotypes. Cumulative public TCR beta family frequency identified CMV carriers with the relevant HLA.

TCRdb independently ran MiXCR on the reads; one entry per CDR3 protein. The sample lists around 710,000 distinct CDR3 sequences; almost 30% were seen once. In regard to this clonotype: Its target is not known.

The sequence came from a human donor in good health (CMV status not recorded). Some clones in this sample may be carry-over from other donors' samples. This sample comprised cultured CD8+ T cells from PBMCs, obtained from culture after CMV antigen stimulation.

CDR3 amino acids: CASSLDDYNSPLHF. The CDR3 nucleotides read TGTGCCAGCAGCCTGGATGACTATAATTCACCCCTCCACTTT. This chain joins TRBV7-3 and TRBJ1-6; no definite D call. Germline lookup yields CDR1 SGHTA and CDR2 FQGTGA. The V and J ends lost 5 bases and 3 bases respectively, with 8 bases between them. This CDR3 has 14 residues.